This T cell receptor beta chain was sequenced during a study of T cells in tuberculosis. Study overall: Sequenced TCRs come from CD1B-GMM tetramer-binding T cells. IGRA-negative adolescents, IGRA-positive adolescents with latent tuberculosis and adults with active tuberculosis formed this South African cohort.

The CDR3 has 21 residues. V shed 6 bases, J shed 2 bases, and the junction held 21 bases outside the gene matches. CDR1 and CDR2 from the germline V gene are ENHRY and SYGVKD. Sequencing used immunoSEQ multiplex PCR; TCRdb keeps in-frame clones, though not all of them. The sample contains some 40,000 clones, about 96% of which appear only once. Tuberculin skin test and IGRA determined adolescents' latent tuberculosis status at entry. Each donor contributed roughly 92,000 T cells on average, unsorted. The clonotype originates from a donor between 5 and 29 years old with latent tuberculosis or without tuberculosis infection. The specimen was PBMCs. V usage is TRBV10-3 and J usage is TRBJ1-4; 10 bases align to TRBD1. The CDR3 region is CAISRRPPGQGIDRTNEKLFF. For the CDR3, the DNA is TGTGCCATCAGCAGAAGGCCTCCGGGACAGGGGATAGATCGTACTAATGAAAAACTGTTTTTT.